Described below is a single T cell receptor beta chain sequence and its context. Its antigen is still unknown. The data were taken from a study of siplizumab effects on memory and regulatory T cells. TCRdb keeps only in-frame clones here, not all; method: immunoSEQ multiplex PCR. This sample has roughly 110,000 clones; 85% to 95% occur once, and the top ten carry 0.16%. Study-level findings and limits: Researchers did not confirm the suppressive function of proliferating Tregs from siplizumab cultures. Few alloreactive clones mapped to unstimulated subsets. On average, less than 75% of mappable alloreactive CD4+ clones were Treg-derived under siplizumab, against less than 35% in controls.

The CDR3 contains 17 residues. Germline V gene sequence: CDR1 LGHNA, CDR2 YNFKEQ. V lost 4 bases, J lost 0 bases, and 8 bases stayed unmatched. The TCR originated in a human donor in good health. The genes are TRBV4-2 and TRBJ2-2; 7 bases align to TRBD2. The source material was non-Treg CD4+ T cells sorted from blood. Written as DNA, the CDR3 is TGTGCCAGCAGCCGGCTCTCTAGCGGCGCGAACACCGGGGAGCTGTTTTTT. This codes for CASSRLSSGANTGELFF.